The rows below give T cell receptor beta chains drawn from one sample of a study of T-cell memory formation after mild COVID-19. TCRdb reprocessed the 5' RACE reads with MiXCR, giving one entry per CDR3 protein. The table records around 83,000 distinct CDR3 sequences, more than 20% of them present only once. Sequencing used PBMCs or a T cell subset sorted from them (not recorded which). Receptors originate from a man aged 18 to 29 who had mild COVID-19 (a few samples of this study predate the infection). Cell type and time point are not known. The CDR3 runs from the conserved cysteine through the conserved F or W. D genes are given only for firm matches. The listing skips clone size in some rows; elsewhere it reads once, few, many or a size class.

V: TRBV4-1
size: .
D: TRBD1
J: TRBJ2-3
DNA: TGCGCCAGCAGCCCGGGACCCGGGACAGGTATTTACTCCACAGATACGCAGTATTTT
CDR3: CASSPGPGTGIYSTDTQYF

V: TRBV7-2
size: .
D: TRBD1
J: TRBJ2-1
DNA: TGTGCCAGCAGCTTAGCAGGGGGCAATACCTACAATGAGCAGTTCTTC
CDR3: CASSLAGGNTYNEQFF

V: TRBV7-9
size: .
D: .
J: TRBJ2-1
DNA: TGTGCCAGCAGCCTAGACAGGAGTGAGCAGTTCTTC
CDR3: CASSLDRSEQFF

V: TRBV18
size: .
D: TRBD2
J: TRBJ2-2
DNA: TGTGCCAGCTCACCTCCGGGACTAGCGGGGTTAGCCAACACCGGGGAGCTGTTTTTT
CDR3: CASSPPGLAGLANTGELFF

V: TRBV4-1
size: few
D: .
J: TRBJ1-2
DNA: TGCGCCAGCAGCCAAGGGGGATCTCTTTATGGCTACACCTTC
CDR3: CASSQGGSLYGYTF

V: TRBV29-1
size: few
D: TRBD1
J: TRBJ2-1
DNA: TGCAGCGTTGAAGATCCTGGACAGGGGGCCGTCAATGAGCAGTTCTTC
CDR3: CSVEDPGQGAVNEQFF

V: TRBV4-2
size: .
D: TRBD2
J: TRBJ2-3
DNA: TGTGCCAGCACAAGACTAGCGGCAGACACAGATACGCAGTATTTT
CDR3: CASTRLAADTDTQYF

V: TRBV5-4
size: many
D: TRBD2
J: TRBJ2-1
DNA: TGTGCCAGCAGCGGCGGGGGGTACTACGATGAGCAGTTCTTC
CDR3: CASSGGGYYDEQFF

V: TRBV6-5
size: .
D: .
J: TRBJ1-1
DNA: TGTGCCAGCAGCCACGGGGGGAACACTGAAGCTTTCTTT
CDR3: CASSHGGNTEAFF

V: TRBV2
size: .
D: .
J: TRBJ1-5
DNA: TGTGCCAGCAGCCCGAATTCTCAGGGGTTGGGGCATTTT
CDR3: CASSPNSQGLGHF

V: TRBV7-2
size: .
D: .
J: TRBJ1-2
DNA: TGTGCCAGCGCGCCGGGCAGTCATGGCTACACCTTC
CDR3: CASAPGSHGYTF

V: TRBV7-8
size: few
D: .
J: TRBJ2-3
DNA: TGTGCTATAGGGAGAGATACGCAGTATTTT
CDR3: CAIGRDTQYF

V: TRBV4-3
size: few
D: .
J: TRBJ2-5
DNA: TGCGCCAGCAGCCAAGGAGGGCAAGAGACCCAGTACTTC
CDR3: CASSQGGQETQYF

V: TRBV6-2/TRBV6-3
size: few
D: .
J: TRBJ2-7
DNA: TGTGCCAGCAGCTCGGGAGAGGAGGCCCACGAGCAGTACTTC
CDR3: CASSSGEEAHEQYF

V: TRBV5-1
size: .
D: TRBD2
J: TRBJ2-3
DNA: TGCGCCAGCAGCTTTCGACGAAGCGGGGGGATCACAGATACGCAGTATTTT
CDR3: CASSFRRSGGITDTQYF

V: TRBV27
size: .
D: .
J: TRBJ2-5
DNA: TGTGCCAGCAGTCCTCAGGGGCAGGGGGAGACCCAGTACTTC
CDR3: CASSPQGQGETQYF

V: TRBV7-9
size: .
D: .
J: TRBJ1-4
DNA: TGTGCCAGCAGCCCGGCAGGGATCGGAAAACTGTTTTTT
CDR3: CASSPAGIGKLFF

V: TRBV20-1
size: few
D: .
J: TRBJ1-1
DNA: TGCAGTGCTTTGGGAGCAAGTGAAGCTTTCTTT
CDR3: CSALGASEAFF

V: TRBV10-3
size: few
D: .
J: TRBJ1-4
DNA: TGTGCCATCAGTGAGTCGAGAGGGACTGTAGAAAAACTGTTTTTT
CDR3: CAISESRGTVEKLFF

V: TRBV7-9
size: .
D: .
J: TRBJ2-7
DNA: TGTGCCAGCAGCTTTCGGGCGTACGAGCAGTACTTC
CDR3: CASSFRAYEQYF

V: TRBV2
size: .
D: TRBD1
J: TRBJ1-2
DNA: TGTGCCACCTCCGGGACAGGGGTCTCTAGGGGCTATGGCTACACCTTC
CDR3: CATSGTGVSRGYGYTF

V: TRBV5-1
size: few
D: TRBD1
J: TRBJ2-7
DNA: TGCGCCAGCAGCTCGGGACAGGGATCCTACGAGCAGTACTTC
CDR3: CASSSGQGSYEQYF

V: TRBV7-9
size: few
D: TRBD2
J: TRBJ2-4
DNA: TGTGCCAGCAGCTCTCCATCTCGGGGGGAAGACATTCAGTACTTC
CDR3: CASSSPSRGEDIQYF

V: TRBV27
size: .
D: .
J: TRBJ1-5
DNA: TGTGCCAGCAGTCACCGGGGGGGGGATAGCAATCAGCCCCAGCATTTT
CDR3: CASSHRGGDSNQPQHF

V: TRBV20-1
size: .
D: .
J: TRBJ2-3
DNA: TGCAGTGCTAGAGACCGGGTACGGGGGACAGAAAACACAGATACGCAGTATTTT
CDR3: CSARDRVRGTENTDTQYF

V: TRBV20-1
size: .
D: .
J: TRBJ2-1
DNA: TGCAGTGCTAGAGCTCGCAACCTAAGGAATGAGCAGTTCTTC
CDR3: CSARARNLRNEQFF

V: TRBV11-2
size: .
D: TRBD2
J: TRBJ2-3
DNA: TGTGCCAGCAGCTTAGATGGGTTTCTAGCGGGGGGTCATACGCAGTATTTT
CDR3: CASSLDGFLAGGHTQYF

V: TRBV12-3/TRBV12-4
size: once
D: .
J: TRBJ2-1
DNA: TGTGCCAGCAGTTTTTTTTATGAGCAGTTCTTC
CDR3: CASSFFYEQFF

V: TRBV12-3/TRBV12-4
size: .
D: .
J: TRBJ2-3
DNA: TGTGCCAGCAGTTTGGACAGCACAGATACGCAGTATTTT
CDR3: CASSLDSTDTQYF

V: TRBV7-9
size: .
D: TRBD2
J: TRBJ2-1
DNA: TGTGCCAGCAGCTTAGAGAAGCGGGGATGGAATGAGCAGTTCTTC
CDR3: CASSLEKRGWNEQFF

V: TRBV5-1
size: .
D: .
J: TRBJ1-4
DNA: TGCGCCAGCAGTCAAGACCACGATTGGGAAAAACTGTTTTTT
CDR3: CASSQDHDWEKLFF

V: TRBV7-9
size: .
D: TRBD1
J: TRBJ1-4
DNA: TGTGCCAGCAGCACGAGGCCGGGACAGGGGAATGAAAAACTGTTTTTT
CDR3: CASSTRPGQGNEKLFF

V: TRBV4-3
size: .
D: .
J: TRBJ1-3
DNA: TGCGCCAGCAGCCGGAGGGCCCTCTCTGGAAACACCATATATTTT
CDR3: CASSRRALSGNTIYF

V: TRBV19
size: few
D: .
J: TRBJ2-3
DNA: TGTGCCAGTAGTATGTGGGGGATCGGCACAGATACGCAGTATTTT
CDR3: CASSMWGIGTDTQYF

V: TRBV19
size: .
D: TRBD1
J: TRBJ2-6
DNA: TGTGCCAGTAGTATTTTGGGGACAGGCTCTGGGGCCAACGTCCTGACTTTC
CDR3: CASSILGTGSGANVLTF

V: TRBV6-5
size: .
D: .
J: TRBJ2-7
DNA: TGTGCCAGCAGTCCCGGCGCCAACGAGCAGTACTTC
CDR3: CASSPGANEQYF

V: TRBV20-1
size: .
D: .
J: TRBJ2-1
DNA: TGCAGTGCTAGAGATTTCCTGGTTTGGGAGCAGTTCTTC
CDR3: CSARDFLVWEQFF

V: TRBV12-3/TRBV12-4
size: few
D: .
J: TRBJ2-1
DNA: TGTGCCAGCAGTTTGGCCACCGCCAGTGAGCAGTTCTTC
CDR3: CASSLATASEQFF

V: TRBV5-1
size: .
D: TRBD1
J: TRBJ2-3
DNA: TGCGCCAGCAGCTTGGGGACAGGGACAGATACGCAGTATTTT
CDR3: CASSLGTGTDTQYF

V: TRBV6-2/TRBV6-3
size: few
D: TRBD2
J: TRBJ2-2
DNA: TGTGCCAGCAGTATGGGACTAGCGGCGAACACCGGGGAGCTGTTTTTT
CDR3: CASSMGLAANTGELFF

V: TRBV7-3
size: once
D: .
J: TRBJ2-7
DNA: TGTGCCAGCAGCTTAACGGGGACCCTGATTCCCTACGAGCAGTACTTC
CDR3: CASSLTGTLIPYEQYF

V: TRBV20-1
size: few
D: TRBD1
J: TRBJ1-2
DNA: TGCAGTGCTAGTACAGGGGGCTATGGCTACACCTTC
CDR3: CSASTGGYGYTF

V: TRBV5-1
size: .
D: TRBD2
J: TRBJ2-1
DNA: TGCGCCAGCAGCGGGTCTGCGGGGGGGCTCTACAATGAGCAGTTCTTC
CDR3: CASSGSAGGLYNEQFF

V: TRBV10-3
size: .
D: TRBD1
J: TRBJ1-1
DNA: TGTGCCATCAGTGAGAGGGGACAGCTCACTGAAGCTTTCTTT
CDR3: CAISERGQLTEAFF

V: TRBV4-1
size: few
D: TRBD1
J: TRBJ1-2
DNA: TGCGCCAGCAGCCCCCCGGACAGGAGTCTGGATGGCTACACCTTC
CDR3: CASSPPDRSLDGYTF

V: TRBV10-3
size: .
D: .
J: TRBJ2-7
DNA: TGTGCCATCAGTGAGTCGAGAGTCTACGAGCAGTACTTC
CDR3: CAISESRVYEQYF

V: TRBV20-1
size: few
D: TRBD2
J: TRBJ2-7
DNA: TGCAGTGCTAGAGAGTTCAGCGGGGGCTCCTACGAGCAGTACTTC
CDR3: CSAREFSGGSYEQYF

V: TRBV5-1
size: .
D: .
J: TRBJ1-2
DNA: TGCGCCAGCAGCTTGGCCGTGGGGGTCTATGGCTACACCTTC
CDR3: CASSLAVGVYGYTF

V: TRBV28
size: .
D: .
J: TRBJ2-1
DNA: TGTGCCAGCGGGACAACGGGCTACAATGAGCAGCAGTTCTTC
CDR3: CASGTTGYNEQQFF

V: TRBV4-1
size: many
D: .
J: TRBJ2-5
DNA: TGCGCCAGCAGCCCCCCGGTTCTGGAGACCCAGTACTTC
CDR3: CASSPPVLETQYF